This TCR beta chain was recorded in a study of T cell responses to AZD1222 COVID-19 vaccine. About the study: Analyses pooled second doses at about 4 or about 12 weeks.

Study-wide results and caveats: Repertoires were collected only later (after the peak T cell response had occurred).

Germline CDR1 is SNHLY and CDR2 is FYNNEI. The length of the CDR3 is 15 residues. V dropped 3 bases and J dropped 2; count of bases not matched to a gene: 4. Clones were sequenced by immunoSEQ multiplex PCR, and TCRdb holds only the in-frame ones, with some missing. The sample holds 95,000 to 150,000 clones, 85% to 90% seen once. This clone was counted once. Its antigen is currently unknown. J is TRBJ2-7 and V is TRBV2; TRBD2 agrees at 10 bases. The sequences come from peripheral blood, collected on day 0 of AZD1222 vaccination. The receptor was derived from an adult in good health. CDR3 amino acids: CASSELAGVPYEQYF. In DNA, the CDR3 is TGTGCCAGCAGTGAGCTAGCGGGAGTGCCCTACGAGCAGTACTTC. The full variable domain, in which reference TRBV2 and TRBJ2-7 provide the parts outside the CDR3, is EPEVTQTPSHQVTQMGQEVILRCVPISNHLYFYWYRQILGQKVEFLVSFYNNEISEKSEIFDDQFSVERPDGSNFTLKIRSTKLEDSAMYFCASSELAGVPYEQYFGPGTRLTVT.